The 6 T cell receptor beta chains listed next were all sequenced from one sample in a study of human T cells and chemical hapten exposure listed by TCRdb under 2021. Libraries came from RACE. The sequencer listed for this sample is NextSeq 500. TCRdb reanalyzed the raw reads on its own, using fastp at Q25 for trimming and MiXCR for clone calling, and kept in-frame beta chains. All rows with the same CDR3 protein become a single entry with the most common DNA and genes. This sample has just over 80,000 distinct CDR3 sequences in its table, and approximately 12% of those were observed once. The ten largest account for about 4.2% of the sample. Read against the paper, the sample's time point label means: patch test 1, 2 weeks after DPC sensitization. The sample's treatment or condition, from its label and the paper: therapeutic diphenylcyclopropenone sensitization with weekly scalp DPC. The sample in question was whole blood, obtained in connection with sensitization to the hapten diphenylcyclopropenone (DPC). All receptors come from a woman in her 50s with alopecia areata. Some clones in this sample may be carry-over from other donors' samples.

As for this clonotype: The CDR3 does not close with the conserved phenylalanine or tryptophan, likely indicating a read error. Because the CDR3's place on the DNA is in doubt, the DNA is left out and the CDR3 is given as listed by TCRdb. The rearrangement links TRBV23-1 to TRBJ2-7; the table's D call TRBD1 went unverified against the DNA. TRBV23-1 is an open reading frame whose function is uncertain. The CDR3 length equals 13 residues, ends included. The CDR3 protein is CATDALKTGTGGP.

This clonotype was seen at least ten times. For the CDR3, the DNA is TGTGCCTGGAGTGTCGGGACACTTGTGGCAGATACGCAGTATTTT. Translating gives CAWSVGTLVADTQYF. This chain uses TRBV30 with TRBJ2-3; possible D gene TRBD1, 6 bases. V dropped 0 bases and J dropped 4 bases, with 14 bases sitting between them. CDR3 length: 15 residues. Germline V gene sequence: CDR1 GTSNPN, CDR2 SVGIG (reference sequence).

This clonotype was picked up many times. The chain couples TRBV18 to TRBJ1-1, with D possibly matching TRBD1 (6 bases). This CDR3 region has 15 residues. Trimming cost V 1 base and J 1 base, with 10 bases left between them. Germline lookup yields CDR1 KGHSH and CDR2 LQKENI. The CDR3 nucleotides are TGTGCCAGCTCACCACGAAGGGACAAGAACACTGAAGCTTTCTTT. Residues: CASSPRRDKNTEAFF.

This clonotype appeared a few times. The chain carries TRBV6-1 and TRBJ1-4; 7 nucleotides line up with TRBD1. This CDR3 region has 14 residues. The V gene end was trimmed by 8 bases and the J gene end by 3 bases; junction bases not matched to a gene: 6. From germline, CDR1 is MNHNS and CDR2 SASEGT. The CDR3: CASRRGRANEKLFF. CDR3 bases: TGTGCCAGCCGGAGGGGGCGGGCTAATGAAAAACTGTTTTTT.

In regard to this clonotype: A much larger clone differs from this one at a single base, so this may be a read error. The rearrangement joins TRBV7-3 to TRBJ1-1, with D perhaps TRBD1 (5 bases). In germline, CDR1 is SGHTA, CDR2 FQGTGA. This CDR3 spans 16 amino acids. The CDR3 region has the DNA TGTGTCAGCAGCTCCGAGGGCCTAGTTAGGGGAACTGAAGCTTTCTTT. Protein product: CVSSSEGLVRGTEAFF.

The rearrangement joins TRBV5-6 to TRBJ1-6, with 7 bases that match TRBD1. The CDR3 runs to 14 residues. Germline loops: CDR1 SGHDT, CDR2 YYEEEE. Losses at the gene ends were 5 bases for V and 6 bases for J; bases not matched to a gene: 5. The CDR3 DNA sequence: TGTGCCAGCAGTCCCGGGACAGCTAATTCACCCCTCCACTTT. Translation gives CASSPGTANSPLHF.